This entry describes one TCR beta chain. The assay was carried out at the deep level. Measured with immunoSEQ multiplex PCR; TCRdb has only the in-frame clones, and not every one. The repertoire holds around 1.5 million clones, with 95% to 99% as singletons. This sample was taken from a study of shared clonotypes between healthy human individuals. The V end was cut by 4 bases, the J end by 4 bases, with 17 bases between. Germline V gives CDR1 MDHEN, CDR2 SYDVKM. This CDR3 comprises 16 residues. The chain uses TRBV28 and TRBJ1-5; D gene ambiguous. The sequence was obtained from a man in his thirties or forties in good health. The sample comprised naive CD4+ T cells sorted from blood. Subset indicated: CD45RA+ positively selected. For the CDR3, the DNA is TGTGCCAGCAGTTATCCGGCAACCCGGGGAAATCAGCCCCAGCATTTT. It translates to CASSYPATRGNQPQHF.